These 6 T cell receptor beta chains share one sample of origin, sequenced in a study of early T cells in non-severe SARS-CoV-2 infection. TCRdb itself ran the 5' RACE reads through MiXCR, one entry per CDR3 protein. The sample records roughly 46,000 distinct CDR3 sequences, roughly a tenth being singletons. Sequencing was performed on whole blood, taken at baseline. The source is an adult who was a healthcare worker with PCR-confirmed SARS-CoV-2 infection or an uninfected control (not recorded which).

This chain links TRBV2 with TRBJ2-2; D is unresolved. This CDR3 is built from 13 residues. Germline V gene data show CDR1 as SNHLY and CDR2 as FYNNEI. V was clipped by 3 bases and J by 3 bases, with 5 bases between them. CDR3: CASSDWYTGELFF. The CDR3 DNA sequence: TGTGCCAGCAGTGATTGGTACACCGGGGAGCTGTTTTTT.

The chain uses TRBV4-3 and TRBJ2-1; D remains unclear. This CDR3 is 16 amino acids long. Trimming removed 1 base from V and 0 bases from J, with 10 bases in between. The germline CDR1 and CDR2 sequences are LGHNA and YSLEER. For the CDR3, the DNA is TGCGCCAGCAGCCAAGTTCATGCTCCCTCCTACAATGAGCAGTTCTTC. This gives the protein CASSQVHAPSYNEQFF.

This chain uses TRBV5-1 with TRBJ2-7; 7 bases are a match to TRBD1. Germline CDR1 is SGHRS and CDR2 is YFSETQ. The junction had 9 bases not matched to a gene; V was cut back by 2 bases and J by 7 bases. The CDR3 contains 14 residues. CDR3: CASSLRTGPDEQYF. The CDR3 bases are TGCGCCAGCAGCTTACGGACAGGACCCGATGAGCAGTACTTC.

The rearrangement uses TRBV7-2 and TRBJ2-7; D ambiguous. The CDR3 loop spans 17 amino acids. The V end lost 1 base, the J end lost 0 bases, and 16 bases lay between the germline ends. Germline values: CDR1 SGHTA, CDR2 FQGNSA. CDR3 sequence reads: CASSLVYAGRSSYEQYF. CDR3 DNA sequence: TGTGCCAGCAGCTTAGTATATGCAGGAAGAAGCTCCTACGAGCAGTACTTC. Based on the CDR3 plus reference TRBV7-2 and TRBJ2-7, the full variable domain is GAGVSQSPSNKVTEKGKDVELRCDPISGHTALYWYRQSLGQGLEFLIYFQGNSAPDKSGLPSDRFSAERTGGSVSTLTIQRTQQEDSAVYLCASSLVYAGRSSYEQYFGPGTRLTVT.

In its sample, this clonotype was seen many times. J is TRBJ2-1 and V is TRBV27; D ambiguous. Trimming removed 6 bases from V and 0 bases from J, with 12 bases in between. The CDR3 has 15 residues. The germline V gene encodes CDR1 MNHEY and CDR2 SMNVEV (reference sequence). CDR3 region: CASSLIRSSYNEQFF. DNA for the CDR3: TGTGCCAGCAGCCTTATCAGGAGCTCCTACAATGAGCAGTTCTTC.

This chain joins TRBV5-5 and TRBJ2-7; the D is unclear. CDR1 and CDR2 from the germline V gene are SGHKS and YYEKEE (reference sequence). Trimming shortened V by 1 base and J by 3 bases, and 8 bases separated the two germline ends. The CDR3 spans 13 residues. This CDR3 is CASSLRQDYEQYF. The DNA of the CDR3 is TGTGCCAGCAGCTTGCGGCAGGACTACGAGCAGTACTTC.